Presented here are 24 T cell receptor beta chains from one specimen sequenced in a study of HIV-infected children after antiretroviral therapy interruption. Treatment meaning: PENTA 11 planned treatment interruption arm or continuous ART arm. RNA-based 3' RACE libraries used unique molecular identifiers. TCRdb independently ran MiXCR on the 3' RACE reads; one entry per CDR3 protein. The sample shows about 40,000 distinct CDR3 sequences, around 7% of them seen only once. The starting material was CD45RA+ CD4+ T cells from PBMCs, pooled from several time points, obtained from a donor given antiretroviral therapy, either interrupted or continuous. As for subset: naive CD4+ CD45RA+ CD45RO- T cells. The receptors here all came from a pool of human donors with HIV.

This clonotype was counted many times. The rearrangement joins TRBV5-1 to TRBJ1-1; D unclear. Germline CDR1 reads SGHRS; CDR2 reads YFSETQ. This CDR3 region has 13 residues. V lost 0 bases and J lost 1, with 4 bases in between. This chain's CDR3 is CASSLDPNTEAFF. The CDR3 DNA sequence: TGCGCCAGCAGCTTGGATCCGAACACTGAAGCTTTCTTT.

In this sample, this clonotype turned up many times. The gene calls are TRBV12-3 or TRBV12-4 and TRBJ2-3, with 7 bases lining up with TRBD1. The CDR3 is 15 residues long. The V segment lost 5 bases and the J segment 1 base; nucleotides outside the gene matches: 6. The CDR3 region is CASSVTTGGTDTQYF. In DNA, the CDR3 is TGTGCCAGCAGTGTAACCACAGGGGGCACAGATACGCAGTATTTT.

This clonotype was recorded at least ten times. The V call is TRBV6-1, the J call TRBJ2-7; 10 bases are a match to TRBD2. V was pared by 6 bases and J by 1 base, with 3 bases of the junction left unmatched. The CDR3 totals 14 residues. Germline V lookup: CDR1 MNHNS, CDR2 SASEGT. CDR3 region: CASSQTSGSYEQYF. CDR3 DNA sequence: TGTGCCAGCAGCCAGACTAGCGGGTCCTACGAGCAGTACTTC.

This clonotype was detected many times. The CDR3 DNA sequence: TGTGCCATCAGTGGAAGGTGGGTCGACGAGCAGTACTTC. Translating gives CAISGRWVDEQYF. This chain joins TRBV10-3 and TRBJ2-7; D is uncertain. Germline CDR1 ENHRY, CDR2 SYGVKD. The CDR3 is 13 residues long. V lost 4 bases to trimming and J lost 5 bases, with 12 bases between them.

This clonotype was recorded at least ten times. The chain combines TRBV29-1 with TRBJ1-1; D is uncertain. The CDR3 is made up of 11 amino acids. V was pared by 6 bases and J by 5 bases, with 10 bases between. The germline V gene encodes CDR1 SQVTM and CDR2 ANQGSEA. CDR3 DNA: TGCAGCGTCTTGACTGGGACTGAAGCTTTCTTT. Translated, it gives CSVLTGTEAFF.

In this sample, this clonotype turned up many times. This chain connects TRBV4-3 to TRBJ2-7, with 8 bases matching TRBD1. CDR1 LGHNA and CDR2 YSLEER come from the germline V gene. The CDR3 runs to 16 residues. V gave up 0 bases and J gave up 4 bases; unmatched junction bases: 8. CDR3: CASSQDPQGARYEQYF. In nucleotides, the CDR3 is TGCGCCAGCAGCCAAGACCCCCAGGGGGCGCGATACGAGCAGTACTTC.

This clonotype showed up many times. The germline gene is not matched at one end of the junction; a read error may be the cause. This chain uses TRBV7-7 with TRBJ1-1, with D perhaps TRBD1 (6 bases). The CDR3 length is 13 residues. The germline gives CDR1 SSHAT, CDR2 FNYEAQ (reference sequence). The CDR3 DNA sequence: TGTGCTAGCATCCCCCTACAGGGATCTGAAGCTTTCTTT. It encodes CASIPLQGSEAFF.

This clonotype was found many times. The chain links TRBV5-1 to TRBJ1-5; D perhaps matches TRBD1 (5 bases). The CDR3 spans 15 residues. V was shortened by 0 bases and J by 3 bases, with 10 bases between the two germline ends. Per the germline V gene, CDR1 is SGHRS and CDR2 is YFSETQ. CDR3 loop: CASSLDGTNNQPQHF. The CDR3 bases are TGCGCCAGCAGCTTGGACGGGACCAACAATCAGCCCCAGCATTTT. The complete variable domain, with remaining parts taken from reference TRBV5-1 and TRBJ1-5, reads KAGVTQTPRYLIKTRGQQVTLSCSPISGHRSVSWYQQTPGQGLQFLFEYFSETQRNKGNFPGRFSGRQFSNSRSEMNVSTLELGDSALYLCASSLDGTNNQPQHFGDGTRLSIL.

This clonotype was counted only a few times. V is TRBV10-3 and J is TRBJ2-3; D may be TRBD1 or TRBD2 (5 bases each). Germline V gene sequence: CDR1 ENHRY, CDR2 SYGVKD. V was shortened by 5 bases and J by 6 bases, with 15 bases between the two germline ends. This CDR3 spans 14 amino acids. In DNA, the CDR3 is TGTGCCATCAGTTGGGCCGGGACGGAGGATACGCAGTATTTT. It codes for CAISWAGTEDTQYF.

This clonotype is judged medium-sized (0.01 to 0.1%). The junction and the germline gene differ at one end; a read error may be behind it. The chain joins TRBV12-3 or TRBV12-4 to TRBJ2-7; D remains ambiguous. This CDR3 spans 13 amino acids. CDR3 in DNA: TGTGCAAGCAGCCCACAGAGCTCCTATGAACAGTACTTC. Amino acid sequence: CASSPQSSYEQYF.

This clonotype was recorded at least ten times. V and J are TRBV7-9 and TRBJ1-1; D is uncertain. The CDR3 loop spans 11 amino acids. Germline values: CDR1 SEHNR, CDR2 FQNEAQ (reference sequence). The ends were cut back, 3 bases at V and 11 bases at J, with 10 bases in the middle. The CDR3 region is CASSLSGYAFF. CDR3 nucleotide sequence: TGTGCCAGCAGCTTGTCCGGGTACGCTTTCTTT.

This clonotype has at least ten counts. The V and J genes are TRBV3-1 and TRBJ2-1, with D maybe TRBD2 (7 bases). The germline V gene encodes CDR1 LGHDT and CDR2 YNNKEL (reference sequence). Deletions cut 5 bases from V and 9 bases from J, with 17 bases between. The CDR3 is 14 residues long. The CDR3 region is CASSVQGGYAEQFF. CDR3 nucleotides: TGTGCCAGCAGCGTACAGGGAGGGTATGCTGAGCAGTTCTTC.

This clonotype was found many times. This chain uses TRBV5-5 with TRBJ2-3; no clear D. The CDR3 sequence is 16 residues long. Germline V gives CDR1 SGHKS, CDR2 YYEKEE (reference sequence). The V and J ends lost 4 bases and 2 bases respectively, with 17 bases between them. The CDR3 region is CASSVPTTGYTDTQYF. In DNA form, the CDR3 reads TGTGCCAGCAGCGTCCCGACGACTGGCTACACAGATACGCAGTATTTT.

A remark on this clonotype: This may come from a read error, since a much larger clone is one base off. The chain is built from TRBV19 and TRBJ1-5, with D perhaps TRBD1 (5 bases). CDR3 length equals 18 residues. Germline V lookup: CDR1 LNHDA, CDR2 SQIVND (reference sequence). CDR3 sequence: CAGSMTQGMAYSNQPQHF. CDR3 DNA: TGTGCCGGTAGTATGACGCAGGGAATGGCCTATAGCAATCAGCCCCAGCATTTT.

This clonotype has ten or more counts. This chain connects TRBV20-1 to TRBJ2-5, with D perhaps matching TRBD2 (6 bases). Looked up from germline, CDR1 is DFQATT and CDR2 is SNEGSKA (reference sequence). CDR3 length equals 14 residues. V gave up 2 bases and J gave up 1 base, with 11 bases separating them. DNA for the CDR3: TGCAGTGCTAGACGATCCGGGGGCCAAGAGACCCAGTACTTC. Translating gives CSARRSGGQETQYF.

This clonotype has a count of ten or more. The chain is built from TRBV11-2 and TRBJ2-5; D remains unclear. The CDR3 is made up of 12 amino acids. The germline gives CDR1 SGHAT, CDR2 FQNNGV. Trimming cost V 0 bases and J 6 bases, with 5 bases left between them. The CDR3: CASSLDRQTQYF. CDR3 DNA: TGTGCCAGCAGCTTAGATCGTCAGACCCAGTACTTC. The full variable domain, in which reference TRBV11-2 and TRBJ2-5 provide the parts outside the CDR3, is EAGVAQSPRYKIIEKRQSVAFWCNPISGHATLYWYQQILGQGPKLLIQFQNNGVVDDSQLPKDRFSAERLKGVDSTLKIQPAKLEDSAVYLCASSLDRQTQYFGPGTRLLVL.

This clonotype was found many times. The chain uses TRBV7-8 and TRBJ2-7; 7 bases are shared with TRBD1. This CDR3 is built from 14 residues. CDR1 is SGHVS, CDR2 FQNEAQ, per germline. V lost 5 bases and J lost 0; bases outside the gene matches: 4. The CDR3 region is CASSIQGDSYEQYF. The CDR3, as DNA: TGTGCCAGCAGCATCCAGGGGGACTCCTACGAGCAGTACTTC.

The sample holds many counts of this clonotype. One junction end does not reproduce the germline sequence, and a read error may be involved. The chain joins TRBV10-1 to TRBJ1-3, with 8 bases matching TRBD1. The CDR3 totals 14 residues. CDR1 and CDR2 (germline): WNHNN, SYGVQD (reference sequence). This CDR3 is CASSCRGPGNTLYF. The CDR3 region has the DNA TGTGCCAGCAGTTGCAGGGGGCCTGGAAATACGCTCTATTTT.

The gene calls are TRBV12-1 and TRBJ1-1; the tabulated D call, TRBD1, remains unverified against the DNA. TRBV12-1 is a pseudogene segment. This CDR3 comprises 13 residues. CDR3 nucleotides: TGCGCCAGCAGCTCCTGGACAGGGGCTGAAGCTTTCTTT. Amino acids: CASSSWTGAEAFF.

This chain connects TRBV3-1 to TRBJ2-2, with 7 bases lining up with TRBD1. This CDR3 has 14 amino acids. Trimming cost V 3 bases and J 6 bases; bases outside gene matches: 4. In germline, CDR1 is LGHDT, CDR2 YNNKEL (reference sequence). The CDR3, as DNA: TGTGCCAGCAGCCAGACAGGGATGGCCGGGGAGCTGTTTTTT. It encodes CASSQTGMAGELFF.

This clonotype was detected ten times or more. V usage is TRBV5-1 and J usage is TRBJ1-1; D is ambiguous. Trimming took off 2 bases at V and 1 base at J, with 3 bases between the two ends. This CDR3 has 12 amino acids. Germline V gene sequence: CDR1 SGHRS, CDR2 YFSETQ. CDR3 region: CASSLPNTEAFF. CDR3 DNA sequence: TGCGCCAGCAGCTTACCGAACACTGAAGCTTTCTTT. The entire variable domain, with the rest obtained from reference TRBV5-1 and TRBJ1-1, is as follows: KAGVTQTPRYLIKTRGQQVTLSCSPISGHRSVSWYQQTPGQGLQFLFEYFSETQRNKGNFPGRFSGRQFSNSRSEMNVSTLELGDSALYLCASSLPNTEAFFGQGTRLTVV.

This clonotype was counted only a few times. This chain uses TRBV7-1 with TRBJ2-1, with TRBD1 matching over 7 bases. TRBV7-1 is treated as an ORF (open reading frame) with a function not yet certain. The length of the CDR3 is 15 residues. The trim removed 5 bases at V and 1 base at J, leaving 5 bases unmatched. The CDR3 sequence: CASSPGQRSYNEQFF. In DNA, the CDR3 is TGTGCCAGCAGCCCGGGACAGCGATCCTACAATGAGCAGTTCTTC.

This clonotype was seen repeatedly, ten times or more. J is TRBJ2-5 and V is TRBV5-1; D is undetermined. V gave up 5 bases and J gave up 3 bases, with 8 bases separating them. The V gene's germline CDR1 is SGHRS and CDR2 YFSETQ. There are 12 residues in the CDR3. The CDR3 reads CASSWSEETQYF. DNA of the CDR3: TGCGCCAGCAGTTGGTCAGAAGAGACCCAGTACTTC.

By share, this clonotype counts as medium-sized. Relative to the germline gene, one junction end is altered; a read error may explain this. V and J are TRBV28 and TRBJ2-5; 9 nucleotides match TRBD1. CDR3 length: 13 residues. Germline values: CDR1 MDHEN, CDR2 SYDVKM. CDR3 in amino acids: CATPGQGQDTQYF. The CDR3 coding sequence is TGTGCTACCCCGGGACAGGGCCAAGACACCCAGTACTTT.